The rows below give T cell receptor beta chains drawn from one sample of a study of graft-versus-host responses after intestinal transplantation. Generated by immunoSEQ multiplex PCR, the TCRdb table keeps only in-frame clones and is missing some. This table has some 90,000 clones, under 95% appearing once. These receptors' antigens are unknown. The sample here was unstimulated CD8+ T cells sorted from spleen or lymph node cells, taken before intestinal transplant. The source is a human donor who received an intestinal transplant. Both conserved end residues are part of each CDR3. Each record gives: V gene, J gene, D gene, CDR3 protein. D genes are given only for firm matches.

TRBV19	TRBJ2-3	NA	CASSPGAFGDGHTDTQYF
TRBV7-9	TRBJ2-5	TRBD2	CASSSTYGGGHQETQYF
TRBV15	TRBJ1-1	TRBD1	CATSSIEQGGEAFF
TRBV5-4	TRBJ1-2	NA	CASRDDRSGGLVYGYTF
TRBV9	TRBJ2-1	TRBD2	CASSVGASGMYNEQFF
TRBV7-6	TRBJ2-3	TRBD2	CASSPPSGTSTDTQYF
TRBV4-1	TRBJ2-1	TRBD1	CASSQPRPLGGLGWNEQFF
TRBV27	TRBJ1-2	NA	CASSFGSAYGYTF
TRBV6-5	TRBJ2-3	NA	CASSPTLGSTDTQYF
TRBV12-5	TRBJ2-5	TRBD1	CASGTDRGLETQYF
TRBV29-1	TRBJ2-2	NA	CSVEDPGSAGELFF
TRBV6-1	TRBJ1-2	NA	CASGALLYGYTF
TRBV5-4	TRBJ2-2	NA	CASSLPSGELFF
TRBV9	TRBJ2-4	NA	CASSVGVGSTKNIQYF